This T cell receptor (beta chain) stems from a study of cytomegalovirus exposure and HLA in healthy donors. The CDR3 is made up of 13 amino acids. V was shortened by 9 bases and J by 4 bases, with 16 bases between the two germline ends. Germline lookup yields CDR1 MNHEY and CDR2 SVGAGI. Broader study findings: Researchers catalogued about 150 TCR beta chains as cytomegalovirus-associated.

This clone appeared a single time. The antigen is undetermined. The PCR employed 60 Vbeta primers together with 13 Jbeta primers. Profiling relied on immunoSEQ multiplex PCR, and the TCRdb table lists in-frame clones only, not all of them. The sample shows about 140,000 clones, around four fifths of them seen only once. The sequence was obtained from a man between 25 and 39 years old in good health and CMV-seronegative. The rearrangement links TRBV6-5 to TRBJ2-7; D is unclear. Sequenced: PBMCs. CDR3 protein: CASRDPRYYEQYF. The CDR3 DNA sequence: TGTGCCAGTCGAGACCCTAGATATTACGAGCAGTACTTC.